The clone carrying this T cell receptor beta chain was seen once. This sample was included in a study of blood T cell repertoires in COVID-19. Looking at the study overall: PBMCs, B-cell-depleted T cells, or T cells provided the cDNA or gDNA that made up the material.

Here immunoSEQ multiplex PCR was the method, and the copy in TCRdb shows in-frame clones only, minus some. This table holds over 200,000 clones, about 80% found once. This sequence was found in a woman older than 75 with acute or convalescent COVID-19. Sequencing was done on a sample of peripheral blood.

The CDR3 nucleotides are TGTGCCAGTAGTATAGGCAGGGGGCAGAGTCAGCCCCAGCATTTT. As protein: CASSIGRGQSQPQHF. The chain has TRBV19 and TRBJ1-5; 8 bases align to TRBD1. V gave up 1 base and J gave up 6 bases; unmatched junction bases: 5. The CDR3 extends over 15 amino acids. Looked up from germline, CDR1 is LNHDA and CDR2 is SQIVND (reference sequence).